This is a list of T cell receptor beta chains from one sample in a study of cytotoxic CD8 clonotypes in ibrutinib-treated CLL. Produced via immunoSEQ multiplex PCR; TCRdb's table is partial and in-frame only. The repertoire consists of 110,000 or so clones, with under 70% occurring once and the leading ten covering under 45%. The starting material was PBMCs, obtained after 24 months of ibrutinib treatment. Receptor source: a human donor with chronic lymphocytic leukemia. Both conserved end residues are part of each CDR3. A D gene is named only where the DNA matches it firmly. Only part of the rows carry a size: once, few, many, or a class if the clone is expanded.

.	TRBV18	TRBJ2-7	few	TGTGCCAGCTCCGCCGGGAACGAGCAGTACTTC	CASSAGNEQYF
TRBD1	TRBV5-1	TRBJ1-3	.	TGCGCCAGCAGCTCGGGACAGGTTGATCTCCCAAACACCATATATTTT	CASSSGQVDLPNTIYF
.	TRBV28	TRBJ2-6	.	TGTGCCAGCAGTTTAGGCCGATCCCCCTACGTCCTGACTTTC	CASSLGRSPYVLTF
.	TRBV5-6	TRBJ2-7	.	TGTGCCAGCAGCTTGGACTACAGCTCCTACGAGCAGTACTTC	CASSLDYSSYEQYF
TRBD1	TRBV28	TRBJ1-1	.	TGTGCTGCTTCTGGGGAGGGACAGGGGAACACTGAAGCTTTCTTT	CAASGEGQGNTEAFF
.	TRBV29-1	TRBJ2-3	once	TGCAGCGTTGAACTCCCTCCTAGCACAGATACGCAGTATTTT	CSVELPPSTDTQYF
TRBD1	TRBV5-1	TRBJ1-2	once	TGCGCCAGCAGCTTTACCTCAGGGGGCCCCGGTGGCTACACCTTC	CASSFTSGGPGGYTF
.	TRBV5-1	TRBJ2-1	.	TGCGCCAGCAGCTTGGCAGGTGAGCAGTTCTTC	CASSLAGEQFF
.	TRBV29-1	TRBJ2-5	once	TGCAGCGTTGAAGATGCAGGGGGGGGAGAGACCCAGTACTTC	CSVEDAGGGETQYF
.	TRBV6-6	TRBJ2-1	.	TGTGCCAGCAGTTGGGTGACAGGCTGGAATCCTGAGCAGTTCTTC	CASSWVTGWNPEQFF
.	TRBV19	TRBJ1-2	many	TGTGCCAGTACCCGAATGCAGGGTTATGGCTACACCTTC	CASTRMQGYGYTF
TRBD2	TRBV6-1	TRBJ2-3	.	TGTGCCACCTTAGAGGCTAGCGGGGGCCCAGATACGCAGTATTTT	CATLEASGGPDTQYF
.	TRBV5-1	TRBJ2-2	few	TGCGCCAGCAGGGAAGGAACCGGGGAGCTGTTTTTT	CASREGTGELFF
.	TRBV6-1	TRBJ2-7	.	TGTGCCAGCAGTGGTATGTGGAGCTCCTACGAGCAGTACTTC	CASSGMWSSYEQYF
.	TRBV11-1	TRBJ2-6	few	TGTGCCAGCAGCTTGCGGGTCTCTGGGGCCAACGTCCTGACTTTC	CASSLRVSGANVLTF
.	TRBV7-2	TRBJ2-3	.	TGTGCCAGCAGCTTAGAGGGGGGCACAGATACGCAGTATTTT	CASSLEGGTDTQYF
.	TRBV19	TRBJ1-5	.	TGTGCCAGTAGATGGGGGGACAGCAATCAGCCCCAGCATTTT	CASRWGDSNQPQHF
TRBD2	TRBV5-6	TRBJ2-5	.	TGTGCCAGCAGCTTGGCCTCGGCTAGCGGGGTTAAGACCCAGTACTTC	CASSLASASGVKTQYF
.	TRBV7-7	TRBJ2-7	.	TGTGCCAGCAGCCCTGGACCGTTCTCCTACGAGCAGTACTTC	CASSPGPFSYEQYF
.	TRBV18	TRBJ2-1	.	TGTGCCAGCTCACCAAACAACTACGGGGTTAATGAGCAGTTCTTC	CASSPNNYGVNEQFF
.	TRBV5-4	TRBJ2-7	.	TGTGCCAGCAGCTTGTCCAGCTACGAGCAGTACTTC	CASSLSSYEQYF
TRBD1	TRBV5-1	TRBJ2-7	few	TGCGCCAGCAGCTTGGGGCAGGGGGCCTTCGACGAGCAGTACTTC	CASSLGQGAFDEQYF
TRBD2	TRBV6-4	TRBJ2-3	.	TGTGCCAGCAGTGTTACTAGCGGGGGCGCAGATACGCAGTATTTT	CASSVTSGGADTQYF
.	TRBV27	TRBJ2-2	.	TGTGCCAGCAGGACGGGGGGCCACACCGGGGAGCTGTTTTTT	CASRTGGHTGELFF
TRBD2	TRBV7-2	TRBJ2-5	.	TGTGCCAGCAGTTCCGGGACTAGAGGGGAGACCCAGTACTTC	CASSSGTRGETQYF
TRBD1	TRBV13	TRBJ1-1	.	TGTGCCAGCAGCTTAGAGGGAAGGACAGGGGTCACTGAAGCTTTCTTT	CASSLEGRTGVTEAFF
TRBD1	TRBV29-1	TRBJ2-1	.	TGCAGCGTTGAGGGACAGAGCTACAATGAGCAGTTCTTC	CSVEGQSYNEQFF
.	TRBV28	TRBJ1-1	.	TGTGCCAGCAGTCAACGACGGACCCCTAGTTCTGCTGAAGCTTTCTTT	CASSQRRTPSSAEAFF
TRBD2	TRBV28	TRBJ2-3	.	TGTGCCAGCAGCCTCGCGGGGGGGAGGGCAGATACGCAGTATTTT	CASSLAGGRADTQYF
.	TRBV2	TRBJ2-3	.	TGTGCCAGCAGCCCTGCCAGCACAGATACGCAGTATTTT	CASSPASTDTQYF
.	TRBV19	TRBJ2-5	.	TGTGCCAGCCGTAACGGGGGAGGGGGCCAGGAGACCCAGTACTTC	CASRNGGGGQETQYF
.	TRBV5-8	TRBJ1-4	.	TGTGCCAGCAGCTTGGTGACAGCAACTAATGAAAAACTGTTTTTT	CASSLVTATNEKLFF
TRBD2	TRBV18	TRBJ2-1	.	TGTGCCAGCTCATTTGTCGGCCGACTAGCGGGGGGTGAGCAGTTCTTC	CASSFVGRLAGGEQFF
.	TRBV7-2	TRBJ1-5	few	TGTGCCAGCACCCCGACAGCCAATCAGCCCCAGCATTTT	CASTPTANQPQHF
.	TRBV4-1	TRBJ1-5	once	TGCGCCAGCAGCCAAGATTGGGTGGGGGGGCGGCCCCAGCATTTT	CASSQDWVGGRPQHF
TRBD1	TRBV9	TRBJ2-2	.	TGTGCCAGCAGCAAAGGGACAGACACCGGGGAGCTGTTTTTT	CASSKGTDTGELFF
TRBD1	TRBV19	TRBJ1-1	.	TGTGCCAGTAGTACCCCTCCAGGGGGCGGGAACACTGAAGCTTTCTTT	CASSTPPGGGNTEAFF
.	TRBV19	TRBJ1-6	.	TGTGCCAGTAGTCGCGCGGAGGGCGGTGGGAATTCACCCCTCCACTTT	CASSRAEGGGNSPLHF
TRBD1	TRBV25-1	TRBJ2-5	.	TGTGCCAGCACCCCGACAGGGCCCAGGGAGACCCAGTACTTC	CASTPTGPRETQYF
.	TRBV7-2	TRBJ2-3	few	TGTGCCAGCAGCTTGGCCGGGAACACGCAGTATTTT	CASSLAGNTQYF
.	TRBV29-1	TRBJ2-1	.	TGCAGCCACCCCCCTGCAAGGGACGGTGATGAGCAGTTCTTC	CSHPPARDGDEQFF
.	TRBV7-4	TRBJ2-3	.	TGTGCCAGCAGTCCTACTTGGACATACACTTTCACAGATACGCAGTATTTT	CASSPTWTYTFTDTQYF